This T cell receptor (beta chain) appears in the sequencing data of a study of blood T cell repertoires in COVID-19. The V gene lost 5 bases and the J gene lost 1 base, with 11 bases spanning the gap. Germline values: CDR1 SGHTA, CDR2 FQGNSA. The CDR3 contains 14 residues. Sequencing used immunoSEQ multiplex PCR; TCRdb keeps in-frame clones, though not all of them. The top ten hold more than 0.65% of the sample, which has about 110,000 clones, approximately 70% seen once. V gene TRBV7-2 combines with J gene TRBJ2-5, with TRBD2 as a possible D gene (5 bases). Sequencing input: peripheral blood. The receptor comes from a human donor with acute or convalescent COVID-19. The donor label of this sample is uncertain. CDR3 region: CASSPAALQETQYF. The CDR3 bases are TGTGCCAGCAGCCCAGCGGCTCTCCAAGAGACCCAGTACTTC.